This T cell receptor beta chain derives from a study of blood T cell repertoires in COVID-19. Study context: From T cells, B-cell-depleted T cells, or PBMCs came the material, which was cDNA or gDNA.

Using immunoSEQ multiplex PCR, the repertoire was profiled, and TCRdb retains in-frame clones only, with some absent. The sample has some 220,000 clones, 75% to 85% seen once; the top ten hold roughly 5.5%. This clone has more than one count but fewer than ten. Germline V CDR1 and CDR2: KGHSH, LQKENI. V trimming: 6 bases; J trimming: 5 bases; junction bases outside the gene matches: 7. The CDR3 covers 13 residues. The chain has TRBV18 and TRBJ2-7; TRBD2 agrees at 7 bases. The clonotype originates from a human donor in a cohort sampled during active COVID-19. Sequencing was carried out using peripheral blood. The CDR3 DNA reads as TGTGCCAGCTCCCGAGCGGGGTACGACGAGCAGTACTTC. The encoded protein is CASSRAGYDEQYF.